The T cell receptor (beta chain) under discussion was sequenced for a study of cytomegalovirus exposure and HLA in healthy donors. Study information: Researchers found that approximately 80% of 398 genotyped donors fell within the Caucasian-associated ancestry cluster.

Details on this clone: As yet, its antigen is unknown.

The CDR3 totals 16 residues. Unmatched junction bases numbered 7, after V lost 0 bases and J lost 4 bases. Germline V gives CDR1 SGHDT, CDR2 YYEEEE. With 60 Vbeta and 13 Jbeta primers, the PCR was carried out. The method was immunoSEQ multiplex PCR; TCRdb's version includes in-frame clones alone and lacks a portion of them. The data contain about 130,000 clones, approximately 69% of them singletons. Study observations and caveats: Later analysis showed TCR association rates varying by HLA locus, highest for DRB1 and lowest for HLA-C. Accurate prediction of HLA-A and HLA-B alleles (for most subjects) was reportedly achieved from TCR beta sequences. A list of 150 or so TCR beta chains associated with cytomegalovirus was given.

This chain joins TRBV5-6 and TRBJ2-1; 7 bases fit TRBD2. The sequenced sample was PBMCs. The receptor's source is a man aged 35 to 55 in good health and CMV-seropositive. The CDR3: CASSLGDYNTYNEQFF. The CDR3 DNA sequence: TGTGCCAGCAGCTTGGGGGACTACAATACATACAATGAGCAGTTCTTC.